The 16 T cell receptor beta chains given below trace back to one sample, sequenced in a study of blood T cell repertoires in COVID-19. Profiling relied on immunoSEQ multiplex PCR, and the TCRdb table lists in-frame clones only, not all of them. This table has about 62,000 clones, about four fifths appearing once. The sample was peripheral blood. The receptors originated from a woman aged 50 to 65 with active or convalescent COVID-19.

This clone was detected only a few times. The same CDR3 is also encoded by other DNA sequences in this sample. The chain is built from TRBV5-1 and TRBJ2-7, with TRBD2 as a possible D gene (5 bases). Germline values: CDR1 SGHRS, CDR2 YFSETQ. This CDR3 has 15 amino acids. The V end was cut by 1 base, the J end by 0 bases, with 11 bases between. For the CDR3, the DNA is TGCGCCAGCAGCTTGAAAGGCGGACTCTCCTACGAGCAGTACTTC. Residues: CASSLKGGLSYEQYF.

This clone was seen once. The chain combines TRBV6-5 with TRBJ1-4; perhaps TRBD1 as D (5 bases). V lost 6 bases and J 7 bases, leaving 18 bases between the germline ends. This CDR3 is built from 15 residues. CDR1 is MNHEY, CDR2 SVGAGI, per germline. The DNA for the CDR3 is TGTGCCAGCAGCTCCACAGGAAGGAGAGGTGAAAAACTGTTTTTT. Translated, it gives CASSSTGRRGEKLFF.

This rearrangement joins TRBV2 to TRBJ1-2, with 11 bases matching TRBD1. V lost 4 bases to trimming and J lost 8 bases; unmatched junction nucleotides: 6. The CDR3 is 14 amino acids. CDR1 and CDR2 (germline): SNHLY, FYNNEI. The chain's CDR3 is CASSGRTGGTGYTF. In nucleotides, the CDR3 is TGTGCCAGCAGTGGACGGACAGGGGGCACGGGCTACACCTTC.

The rearrangement uses TRBV5-5 and TRBJ2-5, with 7 nucleotides matching TRBD2. After removal of 4 bases from V and 1 base from J, the junction contained 4 bases not matched to a gene. The CDR3 length is 14 residues. CDR1 and CDR2 from the germline V gene are SGHKS and YYEKEE (reference sequence). The CDR3 reads CASSPGGGQETQYF. CDR3 nucleotides: TGTGCCAGCAGCCCGGGGGGAGGCCAAGAGACCCAGTACTTC.

V usage is TRBV7-2 and J usage is TRBJ2-3; D possibly corresponds to TRBD2 (6 bases). The CDR3 is 15 amino acids. Germline V gene sequence: CDR1 SGHTA, CDR2 FQGNSA. V dropped 2 bases and J dropped 1 base, with 10 bases sitting between them. CDR3: CASSLYGGGTDTQYF. CDR3 sequence (DNA): TGTGCCAGCAGCTTATATGGCGGGGGCACAGATACGCAGTATTTT.

The chain links TRBV4-1 to TRBJ1-2; possibly TRBD1 for D (6 bases). CDR3 length equals 16 residues. Germline CDR1 MGHRA, CDR2 YSYEKL. V lost 1 base and J lost 5, with 17 bases in between. CDR3 DNA: TGCGCCAGCAGCCAAGGTCTGACAGGCTGGAGATATGGCTACACCTTC. It translates to CASSQGLTGWRYGYTF.

The rearrangement joins TRBV19 to TRBJ2-2, with a weak D call TRBD2 (6 bases). Germline V gene sequence: CDR1 LNHDA, CDR2 SQIVND (reference sequence). The V gene lost 5 bases and the J gene lost 6 bases, with 16 bases spanning the gap. The CDR3 is made up of 15 amino acids. CDR3 region: CASSHRGMVAGELFF. DNA of the CDR3: TGTGCCAGTAGTCATCGCGGGATGGTAGCCGGGGAGCTGTTTTTT.

This clone showed up just once. The chain has TRBV7-6 and TRBJ2-2; no clear D gene. V lost 5 bases and J 5 bases, leaving 6 bases between the germline ends. Per germline, CDR1 SGHVS and CDR2 FNYEAQ. CDR3 size: 12 residues. As DNA, the CDR3 is TGTGCCAGCAGCACGCGTACCGGGGAGCTGTTTTTT. Amino acids: CASSTRTGELFF.

The chain links TRBV9 to TRBJ2-3; 7 bases map to TRBD2. The CDR3 covers 15 residues. Germline values: CDR1 SGDLS, CDR2 YYNGEE. The junction had 15 bases not matched to a gene; V was cut back by 5 bases and J by 9 bases. As DNA, the CDR3 is TGTGCCAGCAGATCTATCGGACTAGGGGAGGGAACGCAGTATTTT. It specifies CASRSIGLGEGTQYF.

The V gene is TRBV4-2, the J gene TRBJ2-7, with a possible D match to TRBD1 (5 bases). Trimming left V 3 bases short and J 2 bases short, with 20 bases between. CDR3 length: 17 amino acids. Germline V gives CDR1 LGHNA, CDR2 YNFKEQ. The CDR3 loop is CASSQSGSVTGTYEQYF. The CDR3 DNA follows: TGTGCCAGCAGCCAGTCCGGTTCTGTAACAGGTACCTACGAGCAGTACTTC.

The chain is built from TRBV24-1 and TRBJ1-2; D is uncertain. Trimming shortened V by 6 bases and J by 3 bases, and 13 bases separated the two germline ends. The CDR3 has 14 amino acids. Germline lookup yields CDR1 KGHDR and CDR2 SFDVKD. In nucleotides, the CDR3 is TGTGCCACCAGTAGCGTCCGGCGGGACTATGGCTACACCTTC. This codes for CATSSVRRDYGYTF.

This clone was seen more than once but under ten times. J is TRBJ1-4 and V is TRBV19; 8 nucleotides line up with TRBD1. The trim removed 5 bases at V and 6 bases at J, leaving 8 bases unmatched. The CDR3 runs 15 residues. The V gene's germline CDR1 is LNHDA and CDR2 SQIVND (reference sequence). The CDR3 sequence: CASSPTTGADEKLFF. DNA for the CDR3: TGTGCCAGTAGTCCGACGACAGGGGCAGATGAAAAACTGTTTTTT.

This rearrangement joins TRBV6-5 to TRBJ1-4; TRBD1 might be the D (5 bases). This CDR3 is 14 amino acids long. V was pared by 7 bases and J by 2 bases, with 11 bases between. Germline loops: CDR1 MNHEY, CDR2 SVGAGI. CDR3 residues: CASNRRGTNEKLFF. The CDR3, as DNA: TGTGCCAGCAATCGGCGGGGGACTAATGAAAAACTGTTTTTT.

J is TRBJ2-5 and V is TRBV5-1, with a weak D call TRBD2 (6 bases). The CDR3 loop spans 15 amino acids. Germline V gene data show CDR1 as SGHRS and CDR2 as YFSETQ. V was cut by 4 bases and J by 5 bases, with 18 bases left in between. The CDR3 DNA is TGCGCCAGCAGCACCGGAGGGTCAGCGCCGGAGACCCAGTACTTC. Translated, it gives CASSTGGSAPETQYF.

The V call is TRBV28, the J call TRBJ1-6, with no clear D. Germline assignment: CDR1 MDHEN and CDR2 SYDVKM. V shed 10 bases and J shed 9 bases, with 16 bases lying between them. The CDR3 length is 13 residues. The CDR3, as DNA: TGTGCCATCTCACCCCTCCGGGGTTCACCCCTCCACTTT. Protein sequence: CAISPLRGSPLHF.

This sequence joins TRBV27 and TRBJ1-5; TRBD1 matches 9 bases. V shed 5 bases, J shed 9 bases, and the junction held 5 bases outside the gene matches. Germline CDR1 reads MNHEY; CDR2 reads SMNVEV (reference sequence). The CDR3 covers 13 residues. The CDR3 DNA reads TGTGCCAGCAGTCCGGACAGGGGACGGCCCCAGCATTTT. It encodes CASSPDRGRPQHF.